This passage covers 27 T cell receptor beta chains from one sample sequenced in a study of regulatory T cells in long-lasting Graves disease. Time point of the sample: persistent/refractory GD, antithyroid drugs over 5 years with positive TRAb. Researchers made the TCR library from RNA that was extracted from PBMCs. With iRepertoire HTBI primers and Arm-PCR of CDR3 regions, TCR beta libraries were built. One entry per CDR3 protein, called by TCRdb with MiXCR from the multiplex PCR reads. The profile covers 430,000 or so distinct CDR3 sequences, with around 20% appearing a single time and around 15% taken by the ten largest. The source was peripheral blood mononuclear cells (PBMCs), collected when the disease was refractory, from a patient treated with antithyroid drugs. The receptors derive from a female donor with Graves disease.

In this sample, this clonotype turned up a few times. This chain uses TRBV4-2 with TRBJ1-5, with unresolved D. CDR1 is LGHNA and CDR2 is YNFKEQ in the germline V gene. V was cut by 0 bases and J by 4 bases, with 10 bases left in between. The length of the CDR3 is 15 residues. The CDR3 bases are TGTGCCAGCAGCCAAGATCCGGGGTGGAATCAGCCCCAGCATTTT. It yields the protein CASSQDPGWNQPQHF.

The genes are TRBV20-1 and TRBJ2-2; D is ambiguous. Trimming took 5 bases from V and 6 from J, leaving 10 bases between them. The CDR3 is made up of 12 amino acids. Germline V lookup: CDR1 DFQATT, CDR2 SNEGSKA (reference sequence). This CDR3 is CSALPYSGELFF. CDR3 in DNA: TGCAGTGCTCTACCGTATTCCGGGGAGCTGTTTTTT.

Ten or more counts support this clonotype. The rearrangement uses TRBV9 and TRBJ1-2; 7 bases match TRBD1. Germline lookup yields CDR1 SGDLS and CDR2 YYNGEE. With V trimmed by 0 bases and J by 3 bases, 2 bases remained unmatched. There are 14 residues in the CDR3. CDR3 nucleotides: TGTGCCAGCAGCGTAGGGCAGGGGGACTATGGCTACACCTTC. It translates to CASSVGQGDYGYTF. Using reference TRBV9 and TRBJ1-2 for the parts outside the CDR3, the full variable domain is DSGVTQTPKHLITATGQRVTLRCSPRSGDLSVYWYQQSLDQGLQFLIQYYNGEERAKGNILERFSAQQFPDLHSELNLSSLELGDSALYFCASSVGQGDYGYTFGSGTRLTVV.

This clonotype was recorded a few times. The chain uses TRBV25-1 and TRBJ1-4; no definite D call. Germline CDR1 is MGHDK and CDR2 is SYGVNS. This CDR3 is 15 amino acids long. V dropped 3 bases and J dropped 3 bases, with 11 bases sitting between them. CDR3 bases: TGTGCCAGCAGTGATCAGGCTCTTCCTAATGAAAAACTGTTTTTT. Encoded protein: CASSDQALPNEKLFF.

This clonotype was observed at least ten times. The CDR3 sequence: CASSSFQGANVLTF. CDR3 DNA sequence: TGTGCCAGCAGCTCCTTTCAGGGGGCCAACGTCCTGACTTTC. The gene calls are TRBV7-9 and TRBJ2-6; D unresolved. The CDR3 is made up of 14 amino acids. From germline, CDR1 is SEHNR and CDR2 FQNEAQ (reference sequence). V was clipped by 4 bases and J by 4 bases, with 8 bases between them.

The genes are TRBV7-9 and TRBJ2-2; 7 positions match TRBD2. The CDR3 is 16 residues long. The germline CDR1 and CDR2 sequences are SEHNR and FQNEAQ (reference sequence). V trimming: 1 base; J trimming: 1 base; junction bases outside the gene matches: 3. DNA for the CDR3: TGTGCCAGCAGCTTAGGACTAGCACAGAACACCGGGGAGCTGTTTTTT. Translated, it gives CASSLGLAQNTGELFF.

The chain uses TRBV15 and TRBJ2-1; D ambiguous. This CDR3 contains 13 residues. Germline CDR1 and CDR2: LNHNV and YYDKDF (reference sequence). The ends were cut back, 2 bases at V and 0 bases at J, with 2 bases in the middle. The CDR3 loop reads CATSRSSYNEQFF. The CDR3 DNA follows: TGTGCCACCAGCAGAAGCTCCTACAATGAGCAGTTCTTC.

This clonotype was recorded at least ten times. V gene TRBV12-3 or TRBV12-4 combines with J gene TRBJ2-2, with 9 bases that match TRBD1. CDR3 length equals 16 residues. V was pared by 8 bases and J by 5 bases, with 12 bases of the junction left unmatched. CDR3 sequence (DNA): TGTGCCAGCGGCCGAACCGGACAGGGGCAAACCGGGGAGCTGTTTTTT. It specifies CASGRTGQGQTGELFF.

The chain has TRBV28 and TRBJ2-7, with no clear D. The ends were cut back, 2 bases at V and 4 bases at J, with 15 bases in the middle. The CDR3 covers 15 residues. Germline V gene lookup returns CDR1 MDHEN and CDR2 SYDVKM. As DNA, the CDR3 is TGTGCCAGCAGTTTAAGTACGATCATGAGGTACGAGCAGTACTTC. Amino acids: CASSLSTIMRYEQYF.

This clonotype showed up many times. This chain uses TRBV11-2 with TRBJ1-2; 8 positions agree with TRBD1. The germline V gene has CDR1 SGHAT and CDR2 FQNNGV. CDR3 length: 15 residues. V was pared by 1 base and J by 7 bases, with 8 bases of the junction left unmatched. The CDR3 bases are TGTGCCAGCAGCTTAGGACAGGGGCGTTCTGGTGGCTACACCTTC. This codes for CASSLGQGRSGGYTF.

In its sample, this clonotype was seen once. This clone may be a read error of a much larger clone one base away. V is TRBV7-9 and J is TRBJ2-5; D remains ambiguous. The V end was cut by 5 bases, the J end by 1 base, with 17 bases between. The V gene's germline CDR1 is SEHNR and CDR2 FQNEAQ (reference sequence). This CDR3 region has 16 residues. CDR3 protein: CASSPGPRRSQETQYF. The CDR3 DNA is TGTGCCAGCAGCCCAGGACCGAGACGGTCCCAAGAGACCCAGTACTTC.

This clonotype was seen at least ten times. V and J are TRBV12-3 or TRBV12-4 and TRBJ2-5; weak D call: TRBD1 (5 bases). Deletions cut 7 bases from V and 1 base from J, with 13 bases between. This CDR3 region has 14 residues. As DNA, the CDR3 is TGTGCCAGCAACCTCGACAGTGCCCAAGAGACCCAGTACTTC. Translating gives CASNLDSAQETQYF.

This clonotype was seen at least ten times. A junction end diverges from the germline sequence, so it may reflect a read error. The genes are TRBV5-1 and TRBJ2-5, with 7 bases that match TRBD1. This CDR3 is built from 13 residues. CDR1 and CDR2 (germline): SGHRS, YFSETQ. The CDR3 DNA sequence: TGTGCCAGCAGTTGGGACAGCCAAGAGACCCAGTACTTC. It is translated as CASSWDSQETQYF.

This clonotype was detected ten times or more. The V and J genes are TRBV2 and TRBJ2-7; TRBD1 matches at 7 bases. V was clipped by 6 bases and J by 3 bases; unmatched bases: 11. CDR3 length equals 15 residues. CDR1 and CDR2 from the germline V gene are SNHLY and FYNNEI. The CDR3 loop reads CASSASGQPIYEQYF. CDR3 in DNA: TGTGCCAGCAGCGCGTCGGGACAGCCGATCTACGAGCAGTACTTC.

This clonotype was seen repeatedly, ten times or more. This sequence joins TRBV12-3 or TRBV12-4 and TRBJ2-5, with TRBD1 identical over 7 bases. The CDR3 has 13 residues. J was trimmed by 5 bases and V by 7 bases; bases with no gene match: 7. CDR3 nucleotide sequence: TGTGCCAGCAACACAGGGGTGGGGGAGACCCAGTACTTC. Residues: CASNTGVGETQYF.

The table lists this clonotype with many counts. V gene TRBV28 combines with J gene TRBJ1-1; no reliable D call. CDR3 size: 14 residues. The V end was cut by 6 bases, the J end by 1 base, with 12 bases between. Germline CDR1 and CDR2: MDHEN and SYDVKM. As DNA, the CDR3 is TGTGCCAGCAGCTTACCCGGACGGAACACTGAAGCTTTCTTT. Translating it yields CASSLPGRNTEAFF.

The table lists this clonotype with a few counts. The rearrangement links TRBV4-1 to TRBJ2-2, with 15 bases fitting TRBD2. Trimming removed 3 bases from V and 4 bases from J; junction bases left unmatched: 9. Per germline, CDR1 MGHRA and CDR2 YSYEKL. The CDR3 sequence is 19 residues long. The CDR3 DNA reads TGCGCCAGCAGCCACCCCTCCGGGACTAGCGGGAGGAGCACCGGGGAGCTGTTTTTT. It specifies CASSHPSGTSGRSTGELFF.

This clonotype has just a few counts. The DNA of the CDR3 is TGCAGTGCTAGTAAGGCGGACATTGGAAACACCATATATTTT. Translating gives CSASKADIGNTIYF. The rearrangement links TRBV20-1 to TRBJ1-3; perhaps TRBD1 as D (5 bases). Trimming took off 3 bases at V and 3 bases at J, with 12 bases between the two ends. Germline CDR1 DFQATT, CDR2 SNEGSKA (reference sequence). The length of the CDR3 is 14 residues.

The J gene is TRBJ2-2, the V gene TRBV19, with D possibly matching TRBD2 (5 bases). The CDR3 is made up of 15 amino acids. Germline V lookup: CDR1 LNHDA, CDR2 SQIVND (reference sequence). V dropped 3 bases and J dropped 0 bases, with 8 bases sitting between them. The CDR3: CASSMSGSNTGELFF. The CDR3 nucleotides are TGTGCCAGTAGTATGAGCGGTTCGAACACCGGGGAGCTGTTTTTT.

The chain couples TRBV28 to TRBJ2-7; no firm D call. V lost 5 bases, J lost 9 bases, and 26 bases lay in between. Germline V CDR1 and CDR2: MDHEN, SYDVKM. The length of the CDR3 is 16 residues. The CDR3 DNA reads as TGTGCCAGCAGTAGTCTGCTGGGCACGCACTATAACGGGCAGTACTTC. Residues: CASSSLLGTHYNGQYF. The entire variable domain, with the rest obtained from reference TRBV28 and TRBJ2-7, is as follows: DVKVTQSSRYLVKRTGEKVFLECVQDMDHENMFWYRQDPGLGLRLIYFSYDVKMKEKGDIPEGYSVSREKKERFSLILESASTNQTSMYLCASSSLLGTHYNGQYFGPGTRLTVT.

The chain couples TRBV4-1 to TRBJ1-1; 8 bases fit TRBD1. J was trimmed by 11 bases and V by 3 bases; bases with no gene match: 11. Per the germline V gene, CDR1 is MGHRA and CDR2 is YSYEKL. The CDR3 loop spans 14 amino acids. This CDR3 is CASSHAIRDRNAFF. The CDR3 nucleotides read TGCGCCAGCAGCCACGCCATCCGGGACAGGAATGCTTTCTTT.

This clonotype appeared a few times. This chain connects TRBV11-2 to TRBJ2-2; maybe TRBD2 (6 bases). This CDR3 has 15 residues. Trimming pared 5 bases from V and 4 bases from J, leaving 14 bases between. Germline lookup yields CDR1 SGHAT and CDR2 FQNNGV. The CDR3 here is CASSPGGVGTGELFF. As DNA, the CDR3 is TGTGCCAGCAGCCCCGGGGGAGTGGGCACCGGGGAGCTGTTTTTT.

The J gene is TRBJ2-2, the V gene TRBV5-4; TRBD2 might be the D (5 bases). V was pared by 0 bases and J by 7 bases, with 13 bases between. The CDR3 consists of 15 residues. CDR1 SGHNT and CDR2 YYREEE come from the germline V gene (reference sequence). CDR3 amino acids: CASSLGERAGGELFF. As DNA, the CDR3 is TGTGCCAGCAGCTTGGGGGAGAGGGCTGGCGGGGAGCTGTTTTTT.

This clonotype was picked up a small number of times. V usage is TRBV29-1 and J usage is TRBJ2-7, with 7 bases lining up with TRBD1. CDR3 size: 13 residues. Germline V gene sequence: CDR1 SQVTM, CDR2 ANQGSEA. The V gene end was trimmed by 2 bases and the J gene end by 4 bases; junction bases not matched to a gene: 5. CDR3 coding DNA: TGCAGCGTTGAACTGCAGGGGGAGTACGAGCAGTACTTC. It yields the protein CSVELQGEYEQYF.

This clonotype turned up a few times. The V and J genes are TRBV5-4 and TRBJ2-7; 7 bases fit TRBD1. Germline CDR1 reads SGHNT; CDR2 reads YYREEE (reference sequence). V lost 3 bases, J lost 7 bases, and 10 bases stayed unmatched. The CDR3 runs to 14 residues. In DNA form, the CDR3 reads TGTGCCAGCAGCTCAGGACAGGTCCCCCGGGAGCAGTACTTC. Translated, it gives CASSSGQVPREQYF.

The genes are TRBV19 and TRBJ1-1; D gene ambiguous. The CDR3 is 13 residues long. The V and J ends lost 4 bases and 4 bases respectively, with 10 bases between them. Germline lookup yields CDR1 LNHDA and CDR2 SQIVND (reference sequence). The chain's CDR3 is CASSTTGGTEAFF. CDR3 nucleotides: TGTGCCAGTAGTACCACGGGAGGCACTGAAGCTTTCTTT. Filled out from reference TRBV19 and TRBJ1-1, the complete variable domain reads DGGITQSPKYLFRKEGQNVTLSCEQNLNHDAMYWYRQDPGQGLRLIYYSQIVNDFQKGDIAEGYSVSREKKESFPLTVTSAQKNPTAFYLCASSTTGGTEAFFGQGTRLTVV.

CDR3 in DNA: TGTGCCAGCGGGACCGCGACCTACGAGCAGTACTTC. This gives the protein CASGTATYEQYF. The chain combines TRBV10-3 with TRBJ2-7; perhaps TRBD2 as D (6 bases). The CDR3 runs 12 residues. Germline CDR1 ENHRY, CDR2 SYGVKD. Between the trimmed V and J ends, which lost 10 bases and 2 bases, there was a span of 12 bases.